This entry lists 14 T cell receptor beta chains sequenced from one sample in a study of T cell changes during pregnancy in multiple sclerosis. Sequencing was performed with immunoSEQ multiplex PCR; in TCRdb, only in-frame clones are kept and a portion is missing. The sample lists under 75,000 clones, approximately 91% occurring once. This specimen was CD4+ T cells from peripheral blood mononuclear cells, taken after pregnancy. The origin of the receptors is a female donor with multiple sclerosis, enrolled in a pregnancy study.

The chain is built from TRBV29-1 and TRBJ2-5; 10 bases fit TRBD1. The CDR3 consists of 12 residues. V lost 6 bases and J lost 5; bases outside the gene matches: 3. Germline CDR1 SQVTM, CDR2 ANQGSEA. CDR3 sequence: CSVGQGRETQYF. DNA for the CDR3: TGCAGCGTGGGACAGGGGCGGGAGACCCAGTACTTC.

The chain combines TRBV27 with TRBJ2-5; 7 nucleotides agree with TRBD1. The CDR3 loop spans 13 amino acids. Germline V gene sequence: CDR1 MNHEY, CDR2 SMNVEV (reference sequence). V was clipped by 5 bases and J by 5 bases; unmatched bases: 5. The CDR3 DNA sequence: TGTGCCAGCAGTGCCGACAGGGCCGAGACCCAGTACTTC. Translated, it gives CASSADRAETQYF.

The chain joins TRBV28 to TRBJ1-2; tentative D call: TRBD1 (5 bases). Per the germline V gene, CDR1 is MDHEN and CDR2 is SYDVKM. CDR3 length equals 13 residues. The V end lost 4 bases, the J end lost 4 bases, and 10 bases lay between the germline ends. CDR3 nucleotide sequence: TGTGCCAGCAGTTCAACAGGAATCTATGGCTACACCTTC. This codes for CASSSTGIYGYTF.

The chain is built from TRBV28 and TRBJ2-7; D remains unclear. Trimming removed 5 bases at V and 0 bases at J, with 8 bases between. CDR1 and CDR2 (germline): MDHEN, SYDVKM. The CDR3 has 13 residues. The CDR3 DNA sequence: TGTGCCAGCAGTCTCCCTTTCTCCTACGAGCAGTACTTC. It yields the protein CASSLPFSYEQYF.

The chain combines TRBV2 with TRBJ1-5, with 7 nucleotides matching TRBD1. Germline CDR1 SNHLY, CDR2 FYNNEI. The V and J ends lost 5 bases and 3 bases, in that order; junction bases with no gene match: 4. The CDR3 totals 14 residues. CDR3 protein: CASSSGTVNQPQHF. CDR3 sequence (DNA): TGTGCCAGCAGTTCCGGGACAGTCAATCAGCCCCAGCATTTT.

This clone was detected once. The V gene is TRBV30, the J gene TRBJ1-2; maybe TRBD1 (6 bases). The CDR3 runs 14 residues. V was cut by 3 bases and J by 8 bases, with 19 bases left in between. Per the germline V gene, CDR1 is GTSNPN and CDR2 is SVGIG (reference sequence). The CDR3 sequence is CAWRGGISPGGYTF. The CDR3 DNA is TGTGCCTGGAGAGGGGGAATAAGCCCGGGAGGCTACACCTTC. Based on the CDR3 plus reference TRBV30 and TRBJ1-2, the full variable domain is SQTIHQWPATLVQPVGSPLSLECTVEGTSNPNLYWYRQAAGRGLQLLFYSVGIGQISSEVPQNLSASRPQDRQFILSSKKLLLSDSGFYLCAWRGGISPGGYTFGSGTRLTVV.

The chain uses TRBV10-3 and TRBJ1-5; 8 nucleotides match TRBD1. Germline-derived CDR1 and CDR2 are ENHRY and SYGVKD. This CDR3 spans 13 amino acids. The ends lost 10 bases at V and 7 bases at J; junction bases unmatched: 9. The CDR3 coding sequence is TGTGCCACCATGGACAGGGCGGACCAGCCCCAGCATTTT. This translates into CATMDRADQPQHF.

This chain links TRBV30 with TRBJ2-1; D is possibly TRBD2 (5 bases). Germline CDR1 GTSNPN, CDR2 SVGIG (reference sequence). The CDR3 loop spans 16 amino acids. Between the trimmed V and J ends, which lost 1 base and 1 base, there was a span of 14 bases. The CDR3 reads CAWSALRAVSYNEQFF. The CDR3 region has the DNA TGTGCCTGGAGTGCCTTGAGAGCGGTTTCCTACAATGAGCAGTTCTTC.

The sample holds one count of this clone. The DNA of the CDR3 is TGTGCCAGCAGTGCCCAGGCTCGTAACACTGAAGCTTTCTTT. Amino acid sequence: CASSAQARNTEAFF. The chain is built from TRBV6-1 and TRBJ1-1; D not resolved. Trimming left V 4 bases short and J 2 bases short, with 11 bases between. CDR3 length equals 14 residues. Germline V gene data show CDR1 as MNHNS and CDR2 as SASEGT.

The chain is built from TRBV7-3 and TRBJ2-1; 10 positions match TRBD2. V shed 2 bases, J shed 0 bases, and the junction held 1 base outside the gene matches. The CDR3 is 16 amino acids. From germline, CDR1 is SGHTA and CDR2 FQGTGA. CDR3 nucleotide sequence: TGTGCCAGCAGCTTAGGGACTAGCGCCTCCTACAATGAGCAGTTCTTC. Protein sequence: CASSLGTSASYNEQFF.

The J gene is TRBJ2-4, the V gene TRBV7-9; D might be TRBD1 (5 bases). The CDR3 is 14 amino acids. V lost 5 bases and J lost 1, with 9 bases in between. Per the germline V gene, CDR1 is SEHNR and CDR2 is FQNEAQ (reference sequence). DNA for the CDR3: TGTGCCAGCAGCCCCTCAGGGGCCAAAAACATTCAGTACTTC. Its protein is CASSPSGAKNIQYF.

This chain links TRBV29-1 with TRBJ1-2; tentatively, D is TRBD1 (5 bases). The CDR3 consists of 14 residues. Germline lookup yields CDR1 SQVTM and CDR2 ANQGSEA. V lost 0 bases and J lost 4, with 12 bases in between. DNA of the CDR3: TGCAGCGTTGAAGAACCGGGGGTAATCTATGGCTACACCTTC. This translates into CSVEEPGVIYGYTF.

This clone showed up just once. The CDR3 loop reads CASSGQGRETQYF. Here the CDR3 DNA reads TGTGCCAGCAGTGGACAGGGGAGGGAGACCCAGTACTTC. V is TRBV5-6 and J is TRBJ2-5, with 9 bases fitting TRBD1. V shed 5 bases and J 5 bases; nucleotides not matched to a gene: 4. CDR1 is SGHDT and CDR2 is YYEEEE in the germline V gene. The CDR3 spans 13 residues.

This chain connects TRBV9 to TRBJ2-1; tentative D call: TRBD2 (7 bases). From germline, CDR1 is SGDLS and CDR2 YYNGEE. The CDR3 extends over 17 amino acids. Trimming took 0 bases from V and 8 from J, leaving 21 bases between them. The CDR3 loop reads CASSVDPEGGPRDEQFF. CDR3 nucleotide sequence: TGTGCCAGCAGCGTAGACCCGGAGGGGGGGCCTAGGGATGAGCAGTTCTTC.